This is a list of T cell receptor beta chains from one sample in a study of early T cells in non-severe SARS-CoV-2 infection. Each CDR3 protein is one row after TCRdb ran MiXCR on the 5' RACE reads. The table shows 100,000 to 150,000 distinct CDR3 sequences, with 15% occurring only once. The sequenced material came from whole blood. The receptors were gathered from an adult who was a healthcare worker with PCR-confirmed SARS-CoV-2 infection or an uninfected control (not recorded which). Both conserved end residues are part of each CDR3. The D gene is left open where the match is weak. Clone sizes are given selectively: once, few, many, or a class where the clone is expanded.

once	TRBV30	TRBJ1-1	NA	CAWSRGPNTEAFF	TGTGCCTGGAGTAGGGGACCTAACACTGAAGCTTTCTTT
NA	TRBV6-6	TRBJ1-6	NA	CASTLEGSSPLHF	TGTGCCAGCACCCTGGAGGGAAGCTCACCCCTCCACTTT
NA	TRBV27	TRBJ2-1	TRBD2	CASSLGGGGAGQFF	TGTGCCAGCAGTTTAGGCGGCGGGGGGGCCGGGCAGTTCTTC
few	TRBV19	TRBJ1-2	NA	CASSSIPDNYGYTF	TGTGCCAGTTCATCTATCCCCGATAACTATGGCTACACCTTC
NA	TRBV30	TRBJ1-2	TRBD1	CAWSRDRVDGYTF	TGTGCCTGGAGCCGGGACAGGGTGGACGGCTACACCTTC
NA	TRBV3-1	TRBJ2-7	NA	CASSQDLAGHEQYF	TGTGCCAGCAGCCAAGATTTGGCGGGCCACGAGCAGTACTTC
few	TRBV15	TRBJ2-5	NA	CATSRDRGQTQYF	TGTGCCACCAGCAGAGACAGGGGACAGACCCAGTACTTC
NA	TRBV5-1	TRBJ1-1	NA	CASSRGPRSEAFF	TGCGCCAGCAGCCGCGGACCGCGGTCTGAAGCTTTCTTT
few	TRBV10-3	TRBJ1-2	NA	CAISESVYGYTF	TGTGCCATCAGTGAATCGGTTTATGGCTACACCTTC
NA	TRBV7-8	TRBJ1-1	NA	CASSLGGFAEAFF	TGTGCCAGCAGCTTAGGGGGGTTCGCTGAAGCTTTCTTT
few	TRBV7-3	TRBJ1-1	NA	CASSLSGFGTEAFF	TGTGCCAGCAGCTTAAGTGGATTTGGGACTGAAGCTTTCTTT
NA	TRBV7-8	TRBJ1-4	TRBD1	CASSRAGGEKLFF	TGTGCCAGCAGCCGCGCAGGGGGGGAAAAACTGTTTTTT
few	TRBV5-6	TRBJ2-7	NA	CASSVGWGYDEQYF	TGTGCCAGCAGCGTGGGATGGGGGTATGACGAGCAGTACTTC
many	TRBV4-1	TRBJ1-5	NA	CASSPDENQPQHF	TGCGCCAGCAGCCCGGACGAGAATCAGCCCCAGCATTTT
NA	TRBV6-6	TRBJ2-7	NA	CASSKLAYEQYF	TGTGCCAGCAGTAAACTAGCTTACGAGCAGTACTTC
many	TRBV29-1	TRBJ2-3	NA	CSVRDSTDTQYF	TGCAGCGTTCGTGATAGCACAGATACGCAGTATTTT
NA	TRBV6-1	TRBJ1-5	TRBD1	CASSFDRGANQPQHF	TGTGCCAGCTCCTTCGACAGGGGGGCCAATCAGCCCCAGCATTTT
NA	TRBV19	TRBJ1-1	NA	CASSARTHTEAFF	TGTGCCAGTAGTGCCCGGACGCACACTGAAGCTTTCTTT
few	TRBV3-1	TRBJ2-7	NA	CASSLRGRYEQYF	TGTGCCAGCAGCCTCCGGGGCCGATACGAGCAGTACTTC
NA	TRBV7-3	TRBJ2-3	NA	CASSFMGDTQYF	TGTGCCAGCAGCTTTATGGGGGATACGCAGTATTTT
few	TRBV3-1	TRBJ2-2	NA	CASSQGIGGPGELFF	TGTGCCAGCAGCCAAGGCATCGGGGGGCCCGGGGAGCTGTTTTTT
NA	TRBV7-9	TRBJ1-1	NA	CASSLGAGNEAFF	TGTGCCAGCAGCTTAGGGGCCGGGAATGAAGCTTTCTTT